Below, 7 T cell receptor beta chains from the same sample are listed, as sequenced in a study of cytomegalovirus exposure and HLA in healthy donors (dated by TCRdb to 2017 to 2019). Library method: the immunoSEQ multiplex PCR assay. The multiplex PCR relied on a mix of 60 forward primers for TCR Vbeta segments and 13 reverse primers for TCR Jbeta segments. In TCRdb, the immuneACCESS table is reduced to in-frame sequences with V and J assigned. These tables do not hold every clone; where another copy was compared, an unresolved V gene accounts for under half, and the others remain unexplained. The sample contains around 190,000 clones, 65% to 80% of them found a single time. The ten largest clones add up to 0.69% of the sample. Sequencing input: PBMCs. All receptors derive from a woman aged 40 to 55 in good health and CMV-seronegative.

The V and J genes are TRBV5-1 and TRBJ2-7; 7 bases are a match to TRBD1. Germline loops: CDR1 SGHRS, CDR2 YFSETQ. The CDR3 runs 14 residues. J was trimmed by 1 base and V by 3 bases; bases with no gene match: 4. The CDR3 loop is CASSSGTESYEQYF. CDR3 nucleotides: TGCGCCAGCAGCTCCGGGACAGAGTCCTACGAGCAGTACTTC. The full variable domain, rest sourced from reference TRBV5-1 and TRBJ2-7, is KAGVTQTPRYLIKTRGQQVTLSCSPISGHRSVSWYQQTPGQGLQFLFEYFSETQRNKGNFPGRFSGRQFSNSRSEMNVSTLELGDSALYLCASSSGTESYEQYFGPGTRLTVT.

The gene calls are TRBV30 and TRBJ1-1; 7 bases agree with TRBD1. The CDR3 runs to 14 residues. The germline V gene has CDR1 GTSNPN and CDR2 SVGIG (reference sequence). The J segment lost 1 base and the V segment lost 2 bases, leaving 4 bases of the junction unmatched. Here the CDR3 DNA reads TGTGCCTGGAGTTCAGGGGGACGGAACACTGAAGCTTTCTTT. As protein: CAWSSGGRNTEAFF.

The chain has TRBV4-2 and TRBJ2-1, with a tentative D call TRBD1 (6 bases). Trimming shortened V by 4 bases and J by 1 base, and 23 bases separated the two germline ends. This CDR3 spans 19 amino acids. In germline, CDR1 is LGHNA, CDR2 YNFKEQ. CDR3 residues: CASSPRTPQGMVSYNEQFF. Here the CDR3 DNA reads TGTGCCAGCAGCCCCCGGACTCCCCAGGGGATGGTGTCCTACAATGAGCAGTTCTTC.

CDR3 sequence reads: CASSIGRGTNEKLFF. In DNA, the CDR3 is TGTGCCAGTAGTATAGGTAGGGGAACTAATGAAAAACTGTTTTTT. This chain connects TRBV19 to TRBJ1-4; a possible D gene is TRBD1 (5 bases). Germline CDR1 LNHDA, CDR2 SQIVND (reference sequence). Trimming took off 1 base at V and 1 base at J, with 7 bases between the two ends. The CDR3 loop spans 15 amino acids. Full variable domain (remainder filled in from reference TRBV19 and TRBJ1-4): DGGITQSPKYLFRKEGQNVTLSCEQNLNHDAMYWYRQDPGQGLRLIYYSQIVNDFQKGDIAEGYSVSREKKESFPLTVTSAQKNPTAFYLCASSIGRGTNEKLFFGSGTQLSVL.

The chain links TRBV5-5 to TRBJ2-5; 9 bases align to TRBD1. Looked up from germline, CDR1 is SGHKS and CDR2 is YYEKEE (reference sequence). CDR3 size: 15 residues. V lost 2 bases and J lost 2; bases outside the gene matches: 4. CDR3 region: CASSLGTGLQETQYF. In nucleotides, the CDR3 is TGTGCCAGCAGCTTAGGGACAGGGCTGCAAGAGACCCAGTACTTC.

The V call is TRBV7-9, the J call TRBJ2-7; the match to TRBD2 covers 7 bases. The CDR3 totals 14 residues. Germline CDR1 is SEHNR and CDR2 is FQNEAQ (reference sequence). V trimming: 4 bases; J trimming: 6 bases; junction bases outside the gene matches: 9. The CDR3 DNA follows: TGTGCCAGCAGCTCCTGGGAGGGGAGGACCGAGCAGTACTTC. Protein: CASSSWEGRTEQYF.

V usage is TRBV27 and J usage is TRBJ2-6, with 7 nucleotides matching TRBD1. Trimming at V came to 6 bases and at J to 1 base, leaving 9 bases not matched to a gene. Germline CDR1 MNHEY, CDR2 SMNVEV (reference sequence). The CDR3 runs 17 residues. The DNA for the CDR3 is TGTGCCAGCAGAACGGACAGGAAGCTTTCTGGGGCCAACGTCCTGACTTTC. As protein: CASRTDRKLSGANVLTF. The full variable domain, in which reference TRBV27 and TRBJ2-6 provide the parts outside the CDR3, is EAQVTQNPRYLITVTGKKLTVTCSQNMNHEYMSWYRQDPGLGLRQIYYSMNVEVTDKGDVPEGYKVSRKEKRNFPLILESPSPNQTSLYFCASRTDRKLSGANVLTFGAGSRLTVL.